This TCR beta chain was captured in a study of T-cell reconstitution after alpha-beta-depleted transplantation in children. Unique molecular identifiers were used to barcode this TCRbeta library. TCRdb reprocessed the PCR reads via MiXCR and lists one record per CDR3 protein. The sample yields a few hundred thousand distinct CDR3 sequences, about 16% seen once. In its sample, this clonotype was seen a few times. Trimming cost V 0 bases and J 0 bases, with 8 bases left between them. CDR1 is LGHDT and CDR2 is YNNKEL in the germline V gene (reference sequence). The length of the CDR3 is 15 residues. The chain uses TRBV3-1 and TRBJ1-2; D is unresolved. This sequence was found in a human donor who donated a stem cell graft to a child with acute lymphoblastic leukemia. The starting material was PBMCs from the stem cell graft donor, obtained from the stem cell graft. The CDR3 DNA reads TGTGCCAGCAGCCAAGATGTCAGAGCTAACTATGGCTACACCTTC. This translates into CASSQDVRANYGYTF.